One and the same sample provided the 25 T cell receptor beta chains below, sequenced in a study of vaccination and CD4 T cells after COVID-19. Sequencing of the DNA from cultured CD4+ T cells was carried out with the Oncomine TCR Beta short-read assay. Each CDR3 protein gets one entry after TCRdb re-called the PCR reads with MiXCR. The sample yields around 5,200 distinct CDR3 sequences, around 42% seen once. Treatment denoted: roughly nine-day PBMC culture with coronavirus spike peptide pools or control peptides (ViraFEST assay). Ahead of the COVID-19 pandemic (2011-2018), the CD4+ T cells of the unexposed donor were collected. No cognate antigen is known for these TCRs. Material: CD4+ T cells from blood, cultured in vitro. The source is a human donor in good health.

This clonotype was recorded a few times. The chain links TRBV7-2 to TRBJ1-1; maybe TRBD1 (5 bases). The length of the CDR3 is 14 residues. V lost 1 base to trimming and J lost 5 bases, with 11 bases between them. CDR1 and CDR2 from the germline V gene are SGHTA and FQGNSA. The CDR3 DNA is TGTGCCAGCAGCTTAGGTGGAAAGGGGACTGAAGCTTTCTTT. Translation: CASSLGGKGTEAFF.

CDR3 in amino acids: CATSDSTGDGLHF. CDR3 DNA sequence: TGTGCCACCAGTGATTCTACAGGGGATGGTTTGCATTTT. The chain is built from TRBV24-1 and TRBJ1-5; TRBD1 matches at 7 bases. The CDR3 sequence is 13 residues long. From germline, CDR1 is KGHDR and CDR2 SFDVKD. Trimming removed 2 bases from V and 15 bases from J; junction bases left unmatched: 9.

V and J are TRBV20-1 and TRBJ1-2, with D perhaps matching TRBD1 (5 bases). Looked up from germline, CDR1 is DFQATT and CDR2 is SNEGSKA (reference sequence). The ends were cut back, 5 bases at V and 5 bases at J, with 12 bases in the middle. The CDR3 loop spans 12 amino acids. CDR3 DNA sequence: TGCAGTGCTTGCGGGACGGATTATGGCTACACCTTC. Translating gives CSACGTDYGYTF.

The J gene is TRBJ1-1, the V gene TRBV11-1, with 7 nucleotides matching TRBD1. This CDR3 has 14 amino acids. V shed 5 bases, J shed 3 bases, and the junction held 6 bases outside the gene matches. Germline values: CDR1 SGHAT, CDR2 FQDESV (reference sequence). In DNA, the CDR3 is TGTGCCAGCAGCAACAGGGGCTGGGACACTGAAGCTTTCTTT. It yields the protein CASSNRGWDTEAFF.

The chain combines TRBV7-2 with TRBJ1-4; D is undetermined. The CDR3 runs 15 residues. CDR1 is SGHTA, CDR2 FQGNSA, per germline. Between the trimmed V and J ends, which lost 2 bases and 4 bases, there was a span of 11 bases. The CDR3 reads CASSLKIGSNEKLFF. CDR3 bases: TGTGCCAGCAGCTTAAAGATCGGGAGTAATGAAAAACTGTTTTTT.

The count of this clonotype is one. The rearrangement uses TRBV19 and TRBJ2-5; either TRBD1 or TRBD2 may fit D (5 bases each). The germline gives CDR1 LNHDA, CDR2 SQIVND (reference sequence). There are 13 residues in the CDR3. V lost 6 bases and J 2 bases, leaving 10 bases between the germline ends. CDR3 amino acids: CASRGTRQETQYF. CDR3 nucleotide sequence: TGTGCCAGTAGGGGGACCCGGCAAGAGACCCAGTACTTC.

The genes are TRBV5-8 and TRBJ2-3, with D possibly being TRBD1 (6 bases). The germline CDR1 and CDR2 sequences are SGHTS and YDEGEE. The length of the CDR3 is 15 residues. Deletions cut 0 bases from V and 1 base from J, with 9 bases between. The CDR3 loop is CASSLGYRGTDTQYF. Here the CDR3 DNA reads TGTGCCAGCAGCTTGGGGTACAGGGGCACAGATACGCAGTATTTT.

This clonotype was seen only a few times. The J gene is TRBJ2-2, the V gene TRBV7-3; tentatively, D is TRBD1 (6 bases). From germline, CDR1 is SGHTA and CDR2 FQGTGA. Trimming removed 5 bases from V and 6 bases from J, with 13 bases in between. This CDR3 has 14 amino acids. This CDR3 is CASSQSRGAGELFF. The DNA for the CDR3 is TGTGCCAGCAGCCAAAGCAGGGGAGCCGGGGAGCTGTTTTTT.

The V call is TRBV6-1, the J call TRBJ1-1, with D possibly matching TRBD1 (6 bases). This CDR3 region has 13 residues. Germline CDR1 and CDR2: MNHNS and SASEGT. Trimming removed 8 bases from V and 3 bases from J, with 13 bases in between. Written as DNA, the CDR3 is TGTGCCAGCGGACTACAGGGAGACACTGAAGCTTTCTTT. Amino acids: CASGLQGDTEAFF.

This chain uses TRBV30 with TRBJ2-5, with 9 bases aligning to TRBD1. CDR1 is GTSNPN, CDR2 SVGIG, per germline (reference sequence). This CDR3 comprises 16 residues. Trimming removed 5 bases from V and 6 bases from J; junction bases left unmatched: 16. CDR3 DNA: TGTGCCTGGTACAGGGACAGGGCAGTGGGTGTGAAGACCCAGTACTTC. This sequence encodes CAWYRDRAVGVKTQYF.

This clonotype was counted a few times. V and J are TRBV20-1 and TRBJ2-1; no clear D. The CDR3 sequence is 12 residues long. Germline assignment: CDR1 DFQATT and CDR2 SNEGSKA (reference sequence). V gave up 3 bases and J gave up 12 bases, with 15 bases separating them. The CDR3 nucleotides read TGCAGTGCTAGGAGGAACGGCGGCGGGCAGTTCTTC. As protein: CSARRNGGGQFF.

The sample holds a few counts of this clonotype. This sequence joins TRBV6-1 and TRBJ1-3, with D perhaps matching TRBD1 (5 bases). The CDR3 totals 13 residues. Germline V gives CDR1 MNHNS, CDR2 SASEGT. Trimming took off 9 bases at V and 0 bases at J, with 9 bases between the two ends. CDR3 sequence: CASEGPSGNTIYF. CDR3 DNA sequence: TGTGCCAGTGAGGGGCCCTCTGGAAACACCATATATTTT.

The genes are TRBV12-3 or TRBV12-4 and TRBJ2-5, with 16 positions matching TRBD2. V shed 7 bases and J 3 bases; nucleotides not matched to a gene: 5. The CDR3 consists of 16 residues. The CDR3 region is CASTLGLAGGEETQYF. The DNA for the CDR3 is TGTGCCAGCACTCTGGGACTAGCGGGGGGGGAAGAGACCCAGTACTTC.

This chain uses TRBV10-1 with TRBJ1-2, with TRBD1 matching over 7 bases. The CDR3 consists of 13 residues. V trimming: 5 bases; J trimming: 2 bases; junction bases outside the gene matches: 2. CDR1 WNHNN and CDR2 SYGVQD come from the germline V gene (reference sequence). The CDR3 sequence is CASSTDRNYGYTF. The CDR3, as DNA: TGCGCCAGCAGTACGGACAGGAACTATGGCTACACCTTC.

V gene TRBV5-8 combines with J gene TRBJ1-2; no firm D call. CDR1 and CDR2 (germline): SGHTS, YDEGEE. This CDR3 has 15 residues. V lost 3 bases and J 4 bases, leaving 16 bases between the germline ends. For the CDR3, the DNA is TGTGCCAGCAGCTCCACTGGAGCGAAGGCCTATGGCTACACCTTC. Translated, it gives CASSSTGAKAYGYTF.

The chain joins TRBV2 to TRBJ2-5, with a weak D call TRBD1 (6 bases). The CDR3 has 15 amino acids. CDR1 is SNHLY and CDR2 is FYNNEI in the germline V gene. Trimming removed 3 bases at V and 3 bases at J, with 14 bases between. CDR3 nucleotides: TGTGCCAGCAGTGACCAGGGGATTGGGGAAGAGACCCAGTACTTC. It translates to CASSDQGIGEETQYF.

This clonotype is a singleton in its sample. This chain uses TRBV7-3 with TRBJ1-1, with TRBD1 matching over 10 bases. This CDR3 is 15 amino acids long. Germline-derived CDR1 and CDR2 are SGHTA and FQGTGA. After removal of 5 bases from V and 5 bases from J, the junction contained 8 bases not matched to a gene. CDR3 nucleotide sequence: TGTGCCAGCAGCCCCCACGACAGGGGGCGAACTGAAGCTTTCTTT. Translated, it gives CASSPHDRGRTEAFF.

The chain combines TRBV27 with TRBJ1-5; D is unclear. In germline, CDR1 is MNHEY, CDR2 SMNVEV (reference sequence). The CDR3 spans 12 residues. The germline V and J ends were trimmed by 9 bases and 7 bases, with 13 bases remaining between them. CDR3 coding DNA: TGTGCCAGTTCATCGGTCGGGCAGCCCCAGCATTTT. Amino acid sequence: CASSSVGQPQHF.

This clonotype was found a few times. V gene TRBV2 combines with J gene TRBJ1-6; D is uncertain. This CDR3 has 15 residues. V was shortened by 2 bases and J by 1 base, with 6 bases between the two germline ends. CDR1 and CDR2 from the germline V gene are SNHLY and FYNNEI. Written as DNA, the CDR3 is TGTGCCAGCAGTGAAAGAGAATCCTATAATTCACCCCTCCACTTT. Its protein product is CASSERESYNSPLHF.

The rearrangement joins TRBV6-1 to TRBJ2-2; D unclear. Germline V gene sequence: CDR1 MNHNS, CDR2 SASEGT. The CDR3 is 13 amino acids. Trimming removed 7 bases from V and 5 bases from J, with 11 bases in between. This chain's CDR3 is CASTLGRTGELFF. The DNA for the CDR3 is TGTGCCAGCACCCTAGGTCGGACCGGGGAGCTGTTTTTT.

V usage is TRBV15 and J usage is TRBJ1-5; no firm D call. Trimming left V 0 bases short and J 5 bases short, with 14 bases between. CDR3 length: 16 amino acids. Germline V gene data show CDR1 as LNHNV and CDR2 as YYDKDF (reference sequence). DNA of the CDR3: TGTGCCACCAGCAGAGATAGGCCAGGCGGGGATCAGCCCCAGCATTTT. This sequence encodes CATSRDRPGGDQPQHF.

The chain carries TRBV12-3 or TRBV12-4 and TRBJ1-1; D remains unclear. The ends were cut back, 5 bases at V and 2 bases at J, with 9 bases in the middle. The CDR3 is 13 residues long. The CDR3 region has the DNA TGTGCCAGCAGTCAGCGACTAAACACTGAAGCTTTCTTT. This encodes CASSQRLNTEAFF.

The gene calls are TRBV29-1 and TRBJ1-5, with D uncertain. The V and J ends lost 5 bases and 0 bases respectively, with 8 bases between them. CDR3 length: 13 residues. Germline V gene sequence: CDR1 SQVTM, CDR2 ANQGSEA. CDR3 DNA: TGCAGCGTTATGGAAAATAGCAATCAGCCCCAGCATTTT. It is translated as CSVMENSNQPQHF.

This clonotype was detected a few times. The chain carries TRBV27 and TRBJ1-5; D gene uncertain. Per the germline V gene, CDR1 is MNHEY and CDR2 is SMNVEV (reference sequence). Between the trimmed V and J ends, which lost 3 bases and 1 base, there was a span of 4 bases. There are 13 residues in the CDR3. CDR3 loop: CASSFASNQPQHF. CDR3 DNA: TGTGCCAGCAGTTTCGCCAGCAATCAGCCCCAGCATTTT.

This chain connects TRBV20-1 to TRBJ2-5; D not certain. CDR1 is DFQATT, CDR2 SNEGSKA, per germline (reference sequence). V lost 2 bases and J lost 5, with 3 bases in between. This CDR3 comprises 10 residues. CDR3 sequence reads: CSARIETQYF. CDR3 bases: TGCAGTGCTAGAATCGAGACCCAGTACTTC.